This TCR beta chain was sequenced for a study of molecular identifiers for immune sequencing clone quantification. General study points: Investigators reportedly could detect spiked Jurkat TCR RNA from one cell among some 940,000 naive cells. Among effectors, clones above 20 RNA copies held over 98% of molecules; among naive cells, under 1%.

This clonotype came up many times. Its target is not known. For naive CD8 T cells, sorting used the CD8+CD4-CCR7+CD45RA+ phenotype. CDR1 and CDR2 from the germline V gene are SNHLY and FYNNEI. Trimming cost V 2 bases and J 5 bases, with 21 bases left between them. There are 17 residues in the CDR3. Previously described methods and listed TCR primers were employed for the bulk TCR libraries. TCRdb re-derived calls from the PCR reads in MiXCR, one entry per CDR3 protein. The table has about 640,000 distinct CDR3 sequences, just under 20% seen once. Material: naive CD8+ T cells from blood, with Jurkat cell RNA spiked in. Described subset: FACS-sorted CD8+CD4-CCR7+CD45RA+ naive T cells. The clonotype was recovered from a human donor in good health. Some libraries in this study had Jurkat cell RNA spiked in. The V gene is TRBV2, the J gene TRBJ2-5; the D gene could be TRBD1 or TRBD2 (5 bases each). DNA for the CDR3: TGTGCCAGCAGTGAAACGTTCGGGACCTCTCGCGAGGAGACCCAGTACTTC. Translating it yields CASSETFGTSREETQYF. The whole variable domain, filled in from reference TRBV2 and TRBJ2-5, reads EPEVTQTPSHQVTQMGQEVILRCVPISNHLYFYWYRQILGQKVEFLVSFYNNEISEKSEIFDDQFSVERPDGSNFTLKIRSTKLEDSAMYFCASSETFGTSREETQYFGPGTRLLVL.